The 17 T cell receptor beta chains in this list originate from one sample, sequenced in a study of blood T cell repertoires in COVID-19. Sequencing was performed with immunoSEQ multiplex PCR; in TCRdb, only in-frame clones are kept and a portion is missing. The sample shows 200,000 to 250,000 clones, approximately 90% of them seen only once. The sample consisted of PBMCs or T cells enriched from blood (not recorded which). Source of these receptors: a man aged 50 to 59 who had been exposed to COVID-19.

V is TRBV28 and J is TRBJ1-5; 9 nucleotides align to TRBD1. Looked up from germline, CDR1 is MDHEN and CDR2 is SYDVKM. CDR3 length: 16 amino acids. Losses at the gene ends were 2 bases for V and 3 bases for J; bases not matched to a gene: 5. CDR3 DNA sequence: TGTGCCAGCAGTTTACCCGGGACAGGGAACAATCAGCCCCAGCATTTT. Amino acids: CASSLPGTGNNQPQHF. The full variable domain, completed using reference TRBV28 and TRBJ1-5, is DVKVTQSSRYLVKRTGEKVFLECVQDMDHENMFWYRQDPGLGLRLIYFSYDVKMKEKGDIPEGYSVSREKKERFSLILESASTNQTSMYLCASSLPGTGNNQPQHFGDGTRLSIL.

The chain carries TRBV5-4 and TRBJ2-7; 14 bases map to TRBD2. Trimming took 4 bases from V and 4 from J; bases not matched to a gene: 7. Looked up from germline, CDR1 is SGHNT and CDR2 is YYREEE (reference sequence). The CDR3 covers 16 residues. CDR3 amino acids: CASSPGLAGVLYEQYV. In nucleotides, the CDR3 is TGTGCCAGCAGCCCGGGACTAGCGGGAGTCTTATACGAGCAGTACGTC.

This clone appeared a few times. The CDR3 sequence: CSASGGAVYEQYV. The CDR3 DNA reads TGCAGTGCTAGTGGGGGCGCGGTCTACGAGCAGTACGTC. V is TRBV20-1 and J is TRBJ2-7, with a tentative D call TRBD1 (6 bases). This CDR3 is built from 13 residues. Trimming took off 3 bases at V and 3 bases at J, with 12 bases between the two ends. Per germline, CDR1 DFQATT and CDR2 SNEGSKA (reference sequence).

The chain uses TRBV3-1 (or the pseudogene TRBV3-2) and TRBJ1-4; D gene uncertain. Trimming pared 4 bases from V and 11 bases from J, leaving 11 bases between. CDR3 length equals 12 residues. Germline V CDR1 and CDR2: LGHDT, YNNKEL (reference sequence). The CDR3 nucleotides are TGTGCCAGCAGCCTAAGGGAGGAGAAACTGTTTTTT. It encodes CASSLREEKLFF.

The CDR3 spells CASSLGSFGGNGYTF. CDR3 nucleotides: TGTGCCAGCAGCTTAGGTTCTTTCGGGGGGAACGGCTACACCTTC. The chain is built from TRBV7-2 and TRBJ1-2; perhaps TRBD1 as D (5 bases). Germline V gene data show CDR1 as SGHTA and CDR2 as FQGNSA. Between the trimmed V and J ends, which lost 1 base and 8 bases, there was a span of 17 bases. This CDR3 is built from 15 residues. Full variable domain (remainder filled in from reference TRBV7-2 and TRBJ1-2): GAGVSQSPSNKVTEKGKDVELRCDPISGHTALYWYRQSLGQGLEFLIYFQGNSAPDKSGLPSDRFSAERTGGSVSTLTIQRTQQEDSAVYLCASSLGSFGGNGYTFGSGTRLTVV.

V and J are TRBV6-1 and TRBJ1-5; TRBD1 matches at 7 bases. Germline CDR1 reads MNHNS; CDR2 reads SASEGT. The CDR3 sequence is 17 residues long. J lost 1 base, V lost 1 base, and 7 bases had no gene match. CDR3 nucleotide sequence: TGTGCCAGCAGTGAAGGGACAGGAGTCTGGAGCAATCAGCCCCAGCATTTT. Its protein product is CASSEGTGVWSNQPQHF.

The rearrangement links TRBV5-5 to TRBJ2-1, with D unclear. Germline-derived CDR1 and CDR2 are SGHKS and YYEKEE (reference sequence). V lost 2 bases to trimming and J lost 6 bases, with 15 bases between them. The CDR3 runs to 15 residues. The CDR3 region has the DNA TGTGCCAGCAGCTTTAGGCGGTCCCCCCGCAATGAGCAGTTCTTC. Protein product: CASSFRRSPRNEQFF.

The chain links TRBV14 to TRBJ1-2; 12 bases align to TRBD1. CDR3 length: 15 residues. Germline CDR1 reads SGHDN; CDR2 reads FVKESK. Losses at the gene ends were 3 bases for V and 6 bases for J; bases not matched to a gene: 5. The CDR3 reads CASSQAGQGANGYTF. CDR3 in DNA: TGTGCCAGCAGCCAGGCGGGACAGGGGGCGAATGGCTACACCTTC.

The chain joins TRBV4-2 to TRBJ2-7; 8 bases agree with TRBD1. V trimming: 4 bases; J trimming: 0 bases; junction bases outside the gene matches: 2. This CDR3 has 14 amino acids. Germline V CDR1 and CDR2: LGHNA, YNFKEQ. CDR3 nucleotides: TGTGCCAGCAGCCGAGGGACAGGCTCCTACGAGCAGTACTTC. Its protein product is CASSRGTGSYEQYF.

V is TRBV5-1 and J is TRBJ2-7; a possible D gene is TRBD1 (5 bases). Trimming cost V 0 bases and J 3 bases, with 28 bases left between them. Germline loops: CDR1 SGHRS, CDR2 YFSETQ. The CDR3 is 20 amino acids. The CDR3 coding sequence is TGCGCCAGCAGCTTGGAGGGGCCCCGCGCGTCTCCCTATAGGGGCTACGAGCAGTACTTC. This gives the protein CASSLEGPRASPYRGYEQYF.

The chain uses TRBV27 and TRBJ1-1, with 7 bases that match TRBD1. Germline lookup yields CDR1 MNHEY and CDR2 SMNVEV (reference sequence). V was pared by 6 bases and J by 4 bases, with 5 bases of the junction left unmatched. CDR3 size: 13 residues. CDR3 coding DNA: TGTGCCAGCAGGACAGGGTGGGGCACTGAAGCTTTCTTT. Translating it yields CASRTGWGTEAFF.

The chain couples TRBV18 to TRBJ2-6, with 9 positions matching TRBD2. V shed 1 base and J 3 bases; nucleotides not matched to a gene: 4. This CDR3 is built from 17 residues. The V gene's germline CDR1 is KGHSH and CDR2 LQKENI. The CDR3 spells CASSPRSGGLGANVLTF. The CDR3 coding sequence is TGTGCCAGCTCACCACGGAGCGGGGGGCTTGGGGCCAACGTCCTGACTTTC.

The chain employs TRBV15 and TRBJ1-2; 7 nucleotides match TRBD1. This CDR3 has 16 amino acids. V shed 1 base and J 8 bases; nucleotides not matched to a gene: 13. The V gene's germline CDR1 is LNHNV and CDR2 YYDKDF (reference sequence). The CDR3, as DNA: TGTGCCACCAGCAGAGGGACAGGACGCGTATGGTGGGGCTACACCTTC. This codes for CATSRGTGRVWWGYTF.

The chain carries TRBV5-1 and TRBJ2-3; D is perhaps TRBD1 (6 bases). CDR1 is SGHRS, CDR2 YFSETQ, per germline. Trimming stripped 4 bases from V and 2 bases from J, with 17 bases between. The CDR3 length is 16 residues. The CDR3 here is CASSTPDRFSTDTQYF. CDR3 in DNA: TGCGCCAGCAGCACCCCGGACAGATTCTCCACAGATACGCAGTATTTT.

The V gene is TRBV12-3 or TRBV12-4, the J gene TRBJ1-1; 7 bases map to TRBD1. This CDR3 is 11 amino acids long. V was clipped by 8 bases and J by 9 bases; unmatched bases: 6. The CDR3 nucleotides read TGTGCCAGCGGGACAGAGCTTAAAGCTTTCTTT. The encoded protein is CASGTELKAFF.

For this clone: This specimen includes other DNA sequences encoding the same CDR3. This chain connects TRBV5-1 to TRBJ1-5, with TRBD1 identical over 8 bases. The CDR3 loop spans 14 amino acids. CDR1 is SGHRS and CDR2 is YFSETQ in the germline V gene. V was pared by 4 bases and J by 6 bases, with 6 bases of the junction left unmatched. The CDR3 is CASSSGQGGQPQHF. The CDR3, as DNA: TGCGCCAGCAGCAGCGGACAGGGCGGTCAGCCCCAGCATTTT.

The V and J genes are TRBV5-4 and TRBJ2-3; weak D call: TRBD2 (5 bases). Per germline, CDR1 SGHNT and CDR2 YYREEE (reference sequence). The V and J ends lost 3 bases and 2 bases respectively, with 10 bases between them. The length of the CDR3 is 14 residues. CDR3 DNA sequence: TGTGCCAGCAGCTCGGACTGGAACACAGATACGCAGTATTTT. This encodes CASSSDWNTDTQYF.